This T cell receptor (beta chain) emerged from a study of response to subunit inactivated influenza vaccine. Findings of the study overall: Seasonal influenza vaccination, on each occasion, was suggested by the authors to recruit few new T cells.

TCRdb reanalysed the RT-PCR reads using MiXCR and keeps one entry per CDR3 protein. This sample has some 500,000 distinct CDR3 sequences, with 13% found just once. Germline values: CDR1 MDHEN, CDR2 SYDVKM. Trimming stripped 4 bases from V and 5 bases from J, with 14 bases between. This CDR3 has 15 residues. Concerning this clonotype itself: Its target is not known.

This TCR was recovered from a man in his fifties or sixties who received an inactivated influenza vaccine. This chain uses TRBV28 with TRBJ2-2, with D perhaps TRBD2 (6 bases). The input for sequencing was PBMCs from blood, taken roughly 6 weeks after vaccination. The CDR3: CASSSIGTSTGELFF. The CDR3 DNA is TGTGCCAGCAGTTCGATCGGGACTTCTACCGGGGAGCTGTTTTTT.